This TCR beta chain was sequenced for a study of Ad26.COV2.S vaccination and SARS-CoV-2 variants. Turning to the study itself: The vaccine Ad26.COV2.S was put into the muscle once, or twice with 56 days between.

Findings and caveats of the study: Responses of T cells in total may have been underestimated by the TCR breadth and depth analyses.

Notes on this clone: The antigen remains unidentified.

TCRdb's copy holds only in-frame clones and misses some; the assay was immunoSEQ multiplex PCR. The sample consists of about 280,000 clones, around 87% of them appearing once. The CDR3 is 15 amino acids. With 1 base removed from V and 1 base from J, the gap between germline ends came to 13 bases. Germline CDR1 is GTSNPN and CDR2 is SVGIG (reference sequence). Specified treatment: roughly 20 received Ad26.COV2.S at low or high dose, single or two shots; roughly five received placebo; per-sample allocation not given. The study sampled participants on day 63 after the first vaccine or placebo injection. It was Wuhan-strain SARS-CoV-2 spike that the Ad26 vaccine vector expressed.

This specimen was peripheral blood, taken in a trial of Ad26.COV2.S vaccine versus placebo. The chain employs TRBV30 and TRBJ1-1; weak D call: TRBD1 (5 bases). This receptor was identified in a person between 18 and 65 years old who received the Ad26.COV2.S COVID-19 vaccine or a placebo. The CDR3 nucleotides read TGTGCCTGGAGTGCCGTTGGGACTGGGAACACTGAAGCTTTCTTT. It specifies CAWSAVGTGNTEAFF.